The 5 T cell receptor beta chains reported below all come from one sample, sequenced in a study of T-cell memory formation after mild COVID-19. MiXCR, run by TCRdb on the 5' RACE reads, gives a single entry per CDR3 protein. The sample carries 400,000 to 450,000 distinct CDR3 sequences, roughly 17% recorded once. Sequencing was performed on PBMCs or a T cell subset sorted from them (not recorded which). Receptors originate from a man younger than 35 who had mild COVID-19 (a few samples of this study predate the infection). Cell type and time point are not known.

This clonotype was detected a few times. The CDR3 here is CASSLGFRVYEQYV. The CDR3, as DNA: TGTGCCAGCAGCTTAGGCTTCAGGGTTTACGAGCAGTACGTC. The chain joins TRBV7-8 to TRBJ2-7, with D possibly matching TRBD1 (5 bases). Trimming took off 1 base at V and 4 bases at J, with 11 bases between the two ends. The CDR3 has 14 residues. Germline CDR1 reads SGHVS; CDR2 reads FQNEAQ.

This CDR3 is CSVEHTEAFF. The DNA for the CDR3 is TGCAGCGTTGAGCACACTGAAGCTTTCTTT. This chain links TRBV29-1 with TRBJ1-1; D not resolved. This CDR3 has 10 residues. V shed 3 bases and J shed 3 bases, with 2 bases lying between them. CDR1 and CDR2 (germline): SQVTM, ANQGSEA.

This clonotype has only a few counts. V is TRBV20-1 and J is TRBJ2-7; possible D gene TRBD2, 6 bases. Trimming removed 2 bases at V and 2 bases at J, with 13 bases between. The V gene's germline CDR1 is DFQATT and CDR2 SNEGSKA (reference sequence). The CDR3 extends over 14 amino acids. The CDR3 reads CSARYGGDPYEQYV. The CDR3 bases are TGCAGTGCTAGATACGGGGGTGACCCCTACGAGCAGTACGTC.

This clonotype was seen more than once but under ten times. The V call is TRBV6-5, the J call TRBJ1-5, with 8 bases aligning to TRBD1. CDR1 is MNHEY and CDR2 is SVGAGI in the germline V gene. The CDR3 is made up of 15 amino acids. V was pared by 6 bases and J by 4 bases, with 8 bases of the junction left unmatched. The CDR3 here is CASRRSGTGNQPQHF. CDR3 coding DNA: TGTGCCAGCAGACGAAGCGGGACAGGTAATCAGCCCCAGCATTTT.

This sequence joins TRBV5-1 and TRBJ2-1; D might be TRBD2 (5 bases). V was shortened by 4 bases and J by 10 bases, with 9 bases between the two germline ends. This CDR3 contains 11 residues. Germline CDR1 is SGHRS and CDR2 is YFSETQ. In nucleotides, the CDR3 is TGCGCCAGCAGCCTAGCATACGAGCAGTTCTTC. Protein sequence: CASSLAYEQFF.